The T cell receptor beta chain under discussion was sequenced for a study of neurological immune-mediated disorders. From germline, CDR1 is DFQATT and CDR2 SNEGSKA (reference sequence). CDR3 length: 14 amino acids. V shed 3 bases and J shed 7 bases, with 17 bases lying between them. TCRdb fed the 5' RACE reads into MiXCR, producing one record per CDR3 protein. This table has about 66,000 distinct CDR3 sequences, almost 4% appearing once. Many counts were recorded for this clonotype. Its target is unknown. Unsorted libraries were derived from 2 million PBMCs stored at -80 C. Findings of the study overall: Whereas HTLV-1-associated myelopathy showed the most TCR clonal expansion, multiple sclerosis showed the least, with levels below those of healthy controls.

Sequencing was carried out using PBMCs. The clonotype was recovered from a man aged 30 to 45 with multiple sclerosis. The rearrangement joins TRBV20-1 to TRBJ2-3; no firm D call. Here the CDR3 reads CSASTISTVNTQYF. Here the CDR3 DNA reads TGCAGTGCTAGCACTATTAGTACAGTGAATACGCAGTATTTT.